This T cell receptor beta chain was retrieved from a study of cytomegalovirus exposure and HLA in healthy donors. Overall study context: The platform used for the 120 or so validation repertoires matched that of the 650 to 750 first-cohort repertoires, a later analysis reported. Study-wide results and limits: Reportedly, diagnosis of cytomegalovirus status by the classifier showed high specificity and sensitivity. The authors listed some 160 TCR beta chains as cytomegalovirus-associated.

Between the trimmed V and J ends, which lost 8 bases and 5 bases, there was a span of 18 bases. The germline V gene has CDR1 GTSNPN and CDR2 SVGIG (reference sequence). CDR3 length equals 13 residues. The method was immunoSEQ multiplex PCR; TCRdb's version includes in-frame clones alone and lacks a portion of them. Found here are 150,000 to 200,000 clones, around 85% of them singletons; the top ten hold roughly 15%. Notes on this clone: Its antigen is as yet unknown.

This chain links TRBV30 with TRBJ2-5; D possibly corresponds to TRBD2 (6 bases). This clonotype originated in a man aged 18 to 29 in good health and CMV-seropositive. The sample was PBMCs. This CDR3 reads CAGGGALWETQYF. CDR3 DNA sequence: TGTGCCGGCGGAGGGGCCCTTTGGGAGACCCAGTACTTC.